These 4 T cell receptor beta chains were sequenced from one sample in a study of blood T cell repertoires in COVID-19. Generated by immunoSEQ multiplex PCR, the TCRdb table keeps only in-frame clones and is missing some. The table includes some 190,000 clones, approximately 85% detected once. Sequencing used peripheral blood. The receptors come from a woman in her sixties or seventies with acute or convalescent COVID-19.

The CDR3 is CAWSVQSSGMAFF. CDR3 coding DNA: TGTGCCTGGAGTGTACAAAGTTCGGGGATGGCTTTCTTT. The chain employs TRBV30 and TRBJ1-1; D is undetermined. This CDR3 contains 13 residues. The germline gives CDR1 GTSNPN, CDR2 SVGIG (reference sequence). Deletions cut 0 bases from V and 11 bases from J, with 16 bases between.

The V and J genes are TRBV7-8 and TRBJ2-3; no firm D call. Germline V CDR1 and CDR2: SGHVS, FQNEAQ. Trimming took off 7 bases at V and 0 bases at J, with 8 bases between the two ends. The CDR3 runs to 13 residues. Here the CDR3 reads CASTLLSTDTQYF. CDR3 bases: TGTGCCAGCACCCTACTTAGCACAGATACGCAGTATTTT.

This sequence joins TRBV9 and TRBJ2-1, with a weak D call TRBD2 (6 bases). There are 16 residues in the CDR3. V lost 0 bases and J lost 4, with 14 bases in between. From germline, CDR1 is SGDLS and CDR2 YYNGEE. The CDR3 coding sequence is TGTGCCAGCAGCGTAGGCGGGACCTTACAGTACAATGAGCAGTTCTTC. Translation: CASSVGGTLQYNEQFF.

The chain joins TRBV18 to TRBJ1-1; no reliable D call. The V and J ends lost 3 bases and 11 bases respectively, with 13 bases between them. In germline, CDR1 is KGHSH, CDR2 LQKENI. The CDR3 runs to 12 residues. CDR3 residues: CASSPDRYKAFF. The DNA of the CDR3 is TGTGCCAGCTCACCCGATAGATATAAGGCTTTCTTT.